The clone carrying this TCR beta chain was observed a handful of times. This sample was included in a study of shared T cell receptors in the human thymus. Per germline, CDR1 SGHTS and CDR2 YDEGEE. The CDR3 has 15 amino acids. Deletions cut 0 bases from V and 4 bases from J, with 13 bases between. Sequenced by immunoSEQ multiplex PCR; TCRdb stores in-frame clones only, minus some. The sample has roughly 700,000 clones; 70% to 90% are singletons. A further study also used this sample, focusing on human thymus T cells. That report adds: Thymus tissue was removed during corrective cardiac surgery.

Sequencing used thymocytes. The clonotype comes from a boy younger than two with a congenital heart defect. This rearrangement joins TRBV5-8 to TRBJ1-2; D uncertain. CDR3 DNA sequence: TGTGCCAGCAGCTTGGACAGACGAGTGCCCTATGGCTACACCTTC. Translating gives CASSLDRRVPYGYTF.